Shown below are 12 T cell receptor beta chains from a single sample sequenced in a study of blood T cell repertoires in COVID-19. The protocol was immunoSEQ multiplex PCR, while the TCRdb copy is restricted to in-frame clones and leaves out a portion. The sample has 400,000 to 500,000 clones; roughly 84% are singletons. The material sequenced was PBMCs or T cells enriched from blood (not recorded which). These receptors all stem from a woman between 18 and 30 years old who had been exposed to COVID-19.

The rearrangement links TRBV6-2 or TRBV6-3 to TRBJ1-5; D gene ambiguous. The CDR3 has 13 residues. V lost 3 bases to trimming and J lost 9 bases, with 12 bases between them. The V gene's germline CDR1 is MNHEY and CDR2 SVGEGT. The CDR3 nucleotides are TGTGCCAGCAGTTATGGAGGGATGAGGCCCCAGCATTTT. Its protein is CASSYGGMRPQHF.

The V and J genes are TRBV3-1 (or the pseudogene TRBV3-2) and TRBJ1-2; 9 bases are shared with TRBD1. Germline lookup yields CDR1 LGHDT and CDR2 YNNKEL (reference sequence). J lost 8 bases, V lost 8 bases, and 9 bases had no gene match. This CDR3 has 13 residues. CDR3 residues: CASGLTGGRGYTF. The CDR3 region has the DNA TGTGCCAGCGGGCTTACAGGGGGCCGGGGCTACACCTTC.

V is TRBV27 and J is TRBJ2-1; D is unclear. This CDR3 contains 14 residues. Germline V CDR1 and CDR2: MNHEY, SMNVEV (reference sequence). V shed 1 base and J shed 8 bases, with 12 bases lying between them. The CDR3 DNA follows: TGTGCCAGCAGTTTATTTACTGATTACCATGAGCAGTTCTTC. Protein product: CASSLFTDYHEQFF.

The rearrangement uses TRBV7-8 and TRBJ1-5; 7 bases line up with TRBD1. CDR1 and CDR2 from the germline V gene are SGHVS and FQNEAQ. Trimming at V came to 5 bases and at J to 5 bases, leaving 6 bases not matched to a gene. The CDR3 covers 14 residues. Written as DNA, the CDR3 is TGTGCCAGCAGCCCTAACAGGGGCTATCAGCCCCAGCATTTT. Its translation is CASSPNRGYQPQHF.

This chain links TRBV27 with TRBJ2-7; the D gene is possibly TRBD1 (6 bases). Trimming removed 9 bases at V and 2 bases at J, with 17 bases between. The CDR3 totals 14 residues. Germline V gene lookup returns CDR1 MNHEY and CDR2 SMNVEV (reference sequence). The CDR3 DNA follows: TGTGCCAGTGCCACAGGGAACATGGCCTACGAGCAGTACTTC. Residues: CASATGNMAYEQYF.

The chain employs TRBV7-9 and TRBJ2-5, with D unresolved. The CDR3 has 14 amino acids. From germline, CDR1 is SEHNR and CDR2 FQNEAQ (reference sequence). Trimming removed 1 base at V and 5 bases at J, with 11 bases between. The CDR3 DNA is TGTGCCAGCAGCTTAGTAGAGATCAGGGAGACCCAGTACTTC. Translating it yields CASSLVEIRETQYF. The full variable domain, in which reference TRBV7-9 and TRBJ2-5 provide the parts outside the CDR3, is DTGVSQNPRHKITKRGQNVTFRCDPISEHNRLYWYRQTLGQGPEFLTYFQNEAQLEKSRLLSDRFSAERPKGSFSTLEIQRTEQGDSAMYLCASSLVEIRETQYFGPGTRLLVL.

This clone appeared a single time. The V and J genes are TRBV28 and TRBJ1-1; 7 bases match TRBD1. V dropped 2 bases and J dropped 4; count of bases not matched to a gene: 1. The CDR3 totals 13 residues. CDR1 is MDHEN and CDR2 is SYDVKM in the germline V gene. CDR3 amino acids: CASSLAGGTEAFF. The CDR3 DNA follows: TGTGCCAGCAGTTTAGCAGGGGGCACTGAAGCTTTCTTT.

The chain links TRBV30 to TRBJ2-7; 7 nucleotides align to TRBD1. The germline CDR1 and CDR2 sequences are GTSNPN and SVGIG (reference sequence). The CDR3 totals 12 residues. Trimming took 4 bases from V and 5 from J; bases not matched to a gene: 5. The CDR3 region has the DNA TGTGCCTGGAAGAGGGGGCCGGACGAGCAGTACTTC. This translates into CAWKRGPDEQYF.

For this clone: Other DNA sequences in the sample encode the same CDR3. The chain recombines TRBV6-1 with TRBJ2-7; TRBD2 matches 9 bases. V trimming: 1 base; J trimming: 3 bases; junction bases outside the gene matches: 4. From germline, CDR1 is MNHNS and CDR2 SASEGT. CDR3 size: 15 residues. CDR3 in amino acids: CASSEGLAGSYEQYF. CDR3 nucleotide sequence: TGTGCCAGCAGTGAAGGGCTAGCGGGGAGCTACGAGCAGTACTTC.

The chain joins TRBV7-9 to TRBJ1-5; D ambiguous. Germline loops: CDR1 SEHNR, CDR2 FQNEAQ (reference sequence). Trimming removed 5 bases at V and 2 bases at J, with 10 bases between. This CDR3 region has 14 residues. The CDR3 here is CASSPVGGNQPQHF. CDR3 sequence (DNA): TGTGCCAGCAGCCCAGTTGGTGGCAATCAGCCCCAGCATTTT.

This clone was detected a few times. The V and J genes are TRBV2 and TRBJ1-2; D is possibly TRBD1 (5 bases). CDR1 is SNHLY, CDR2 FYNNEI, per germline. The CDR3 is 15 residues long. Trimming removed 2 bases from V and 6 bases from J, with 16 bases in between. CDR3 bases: TGTGCCAGCAGTGAATTGGCCGACAGCGGGAATGGCTACACCTTC. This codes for CASSELADSGNGYTF.

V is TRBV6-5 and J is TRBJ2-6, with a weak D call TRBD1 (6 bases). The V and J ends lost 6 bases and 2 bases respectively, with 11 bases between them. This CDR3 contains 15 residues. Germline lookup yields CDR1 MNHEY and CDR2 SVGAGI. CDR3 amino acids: CASRPQGAGANVLTF. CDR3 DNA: TGTGCCAGCAGGCCACAGGGAGCTGGGGCCAACGTCCTGACTTTC.